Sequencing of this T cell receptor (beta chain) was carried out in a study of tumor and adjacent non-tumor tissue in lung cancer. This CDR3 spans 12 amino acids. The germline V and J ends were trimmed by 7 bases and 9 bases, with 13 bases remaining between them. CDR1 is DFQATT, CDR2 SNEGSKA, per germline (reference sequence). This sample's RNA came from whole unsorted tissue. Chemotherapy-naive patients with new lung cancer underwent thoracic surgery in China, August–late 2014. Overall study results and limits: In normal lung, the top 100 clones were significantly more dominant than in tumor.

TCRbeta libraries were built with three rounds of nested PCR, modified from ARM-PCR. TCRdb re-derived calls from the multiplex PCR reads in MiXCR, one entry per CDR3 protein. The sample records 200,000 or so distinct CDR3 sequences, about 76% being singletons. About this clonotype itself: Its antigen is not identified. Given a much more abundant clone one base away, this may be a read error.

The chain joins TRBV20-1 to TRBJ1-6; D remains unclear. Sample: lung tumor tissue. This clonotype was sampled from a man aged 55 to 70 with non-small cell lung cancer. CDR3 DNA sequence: TGCAGTGAGGTAGTTGATGGTTCACCCCTCCACTTT. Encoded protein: CSEVVDGSPLHF.